Listed below are T cell receptor beta chains from one sample, sequenced in a study of early T cells in non-severe SARS-CoV-2 infection. TCRdb re-called the 5' RACE reads through MiXCR, storing one row per CDR3 protein. The sample carries about 33,000 distinct CDR3 sequences, around 7% recorded once. The sequenced material came from whole blood. Receptor source: an adult who was a healthcare worker with PCR-confirmed SARS-CoV-2 infection or an uninfected control (not recorded which). Each CDR3 is given with its conserved first and last residue. A D gene is named only where the DNA matches it firmly. Expanded clones get a size class; other rows say once, few or many, or leave the size out.

V gene,D gene,clone size,J gene,CDR3 DNA,CDR3 protein
TRBV29-1,TRBD1,-,TRBJ2-5,TGCAGCGTTGGAGGACAGGGGGCCGGCGAGACCCAGTACTTC,CSVGGQGAGETQYF
TRBV29-1,-,-,TRBJ2-2,TGCAGCGTTGAGGGCAGGGGAAAGAACACCGGGGAGCTGTTTTTT,CSVEGRGKNTGELFF
TRBV24-1,TRBD2,few,TRBJ2-7,TGTGCCACCAGTGAGCCGATACTAGCGGTCCCCTACGAGCAGTACTTC,CATSEPILAVPYEQYF
TRBV4-1,-,-,TRBJ1-1,TGCGCCAGCAGCCAAGGAGGATGGACTGAAGCTTTCTTT,CASSQGGWTEAFF
TRBV29-1,TRBD2,medium-sized,TRBJ2-7,TGCAGCGGAGGGACTAGCGGGAGGGCCTACGAGCAGTACTTC,CSGGTSGRAYEQYF
TRBV7-9,-,few,TRBJ2-7,TGTGCCAGCAGCTTAGCACTCACCTCCTACGAGCAGTACTTC,CASSLALTSYEQYF
TRBV10-3,TRBD2,many,TRBJ2-7,TGTGCCATCACGGGACTAGCGGACCTAAAATCCTACGAGCAGTACTTC,CAITGLADLKSYEQYF
TRBV27,-,many,TRBJ2-5,TGTGCCAGCACTTCTCGGAACCAAGAGACCCAGTACTTC,CASTSRNQETQYF
TRBV18,-,-,TRBJ1-5,TGTGCCAGCTCACCACAAGGTATCGGCGTTGTTATACAGCCCCAGCATTTT,CASSPQGIGVVIQPQHF
TRBV12-3/TRBV12-4,-,many,TRBJ2-7,TGTGCCAGCAGTTTTGTGAGTGGCGAGCAGTACTTC,CASSFVSGEQYF
TRBV23-1,-,-,TRBJ2-3,TGCGCCAGCCAACACAGGGCAGATACGCAGTATTTT,CASQHRADTQYF
TRBV19,TRBD1,many,TRBJ1-2,TGTGCCAGTAGTATAGATCAGCCGGGACAGGGGGACGGCTACACCTTC,CASSIDQPGQGDGYTF
TRBV4-2,-,many,TRBJ2-5,TGTGCCAGCAGCCAAGTATGGGGGAGCCAGAAAGAGACCCAGTACTTC,CASSQVWGSQKETQYF
TRBV9,TRBD1,few,TRBJ2-7,TGTGCCAGCAGCGTCAACAGGGGAAGCGAGCAGTACTTC,CASSVNRGSEQYF
TRBV6-1,-,many,TRBJ1-1,TGTGCCAGCAAGGGGACGGCCTTTTCGAACACTGAAGCTTTCTTT,CASKGTAFSNTEAFF
TRBV24-1,-,many,TRBJ2-3,TGTGCCACCAGCGGGAGCACAGATACGCAGTATTTT,CATSGSTDTQYF
TRBV7-3,-,many,TRBJ2-1,TGTGCCAGCAGCTTAAGTGGGGGAAGCGGCTACAATGAGCAGTTCTTC,CASSLSGGSGYNEQFF
TRBV20-1,-,many,TRBJ1-1,TGCAGTGCTAGGGTGGTAAAAATCCCTGAAGCTTTCTTT,CSARVVKIPEAFF
TRBV2,TRBD1,many,TRBJ1-2,TGTGCCAGCGAGGGACAGGGGGCTGATGGCTACACCTTC,CASEGQGADGYTF
TRBV28,-,many,TRBJ1-5,TGTGCCAGCAGCCGGACGGGTCAGCCCCAGCATTTT,CASSRTGQPQHF
TRBV20-1,-,-,TRBJ2-7,TGCAGTGCTAGAGTACGAGGGACCTCCTACGAGCAGTACTTC,CSARVRGTSYEQYF
TRBV6-4,TRBD2,few,TRBJ2-3,TGTGCCAGCAGTGTCTCTAGCGGGAGGACAGATACGCAGTATTTT,CASSVSSGRTDTQYF
TRBV19,TRBD2,few,TRBJ2-1,TGTGCCAGTAGTATGACTAGCGGGAGCCGCTCCTACAATGAGCAGTTCTTC,CASSMTSGSRSYNEQFF
TRBV28,TRBD2,-,TRBJ2-1,TGTGCCAGCAGTCGTGAAGCGGGAGCTTACAATGAGCAGTTCTTC,CASSREAGAYNEQFF
TRBV20-1,-,few,TRBJ2-3,TGCAGTGCTAAACTCAATAGACCTAGCACAGATACGCAGTATTTT,CSAKLNRPSTDTQYF
TRBV6-2/TRBV6-3,-,many,TRBJ2-7,TGTGCCAGCAGCACGGCCAGGAGACGGTCGGGCGAGCAGTACTTC,CASSTARRRSGEQYF
TRBV6-5,-,many,TRBJ1-2,TGTGCCAGCAGTTACTCTGTTTTCGTTAGGGCGGGAGGCTATGGCTACACCTTC,CASSYSVFVRAGGYGYTF
TRBV29-1,TRBD1,many,TRBJ2-1,TGCAGCGTTGCTTTAGGGGGCCATGAGCAGTTCTTC,CSVALGGHEQFF
TRBV6-5,-,-,TRBJ2-7,TGTGCCAGCAGTCCTCCCGTGGTAGCGGAAATCGACGAGCAGTACTTC,CASSPPVVAEIDEQYF
TRBV5-1,-,many,TRBJ2-1,TGCGCCAGCAGCGCGGCGAGCAATGAGCAGTTCTTC,CASSAASNEQFF
TRBV28,-,few,TRBJ2-7,TGTGCCAGCAGTAGGGACCTCGCTTACGAGCAGTACTTC,CASSRDLAYEQYF
TRBV11-2,-,medium-sized,TRBJ2-3,TGTGCCAGCAGCTTACGCCCTGAGGATACGCAGTATTTT,CASSLRPEDTQYF
TRBV6-1,-,few,TRBJ1-4,TGTGCCAGCAGTGAAGCGCGGGGGGTCGGTCAAGAAAAACTGTTTTTT,CASSEARGVGQEKLFF